The present T cell receptor beta chain was sequenced within a study of cytomegalovirus exposure and HLA in healthy donors. The study, taken as a whole, reports: Highly shared sequence variants in one cluster were likely a sequencing artifact. For most subjects, TCR beta sequences were reported to predict HLA-A and HLA-B alleles with accuracy.

The CDR3 loop spans 17 amino acids. V lost 4 bases to trimming and J lost 9 bases; unmatched junction nucleotides: 18. CDR1 SGHTA and CDR2 FQGTGA come from the germline V gene. PCR used 60 Vbeta primers and 13 Jbeta primers. This table comes from immunoSEQ multiplex PCR, and its TCRdb copy is limited to in-frame clones, with some not included. In total, the table holds roughly 120,000 clones. Comment on this clone: Its cognate antigen is unknown.

Sequences were obtained from PBMCs. This chain uses TRBV7-3 with TRBJ2-1; 7 nucleotides agree with TRBD2. The TCR sequence derives from a man aged 30-40 years in good health and CMV-seronegative. The CDR3 spells CASSYSGSGRAGGEQFF. The CDR3, as DNA: TGTGCCAGCAGCTACAGCGGTAGTGGGAGGGCCGGGGGTGAGCAGTTCTTC.